Presented here are 5 T cell receptor beta chains from one specimen sequenced in a study of blood T cell repertoires in COVID-19. Assay used: immunoSEQ multiplex PCR; TCRdb lists only in-frame clones, some missing. Counted here are fewer than 150,000 clones, approximately 91% occurring once; the ten biggest clones make up under 12%. What was sequenced was peripheral blood. The receptors here all came from a man aged 45-65 years with active or convalescent COVID-19.

The V gene is TRBV19, the J gene TRBJ2-3; 7 nucleotides line up with TRBD1. Germline V gives CDR1 LNHDA, CDR2 SQIVND (reference sequence). The CDR3 spans 15 residues. The ends lost 4 bases at V and 1 base at J; junction bases unmatched: 5. CDR3 DNA: TGTGCCAGTAGTACCGACAGGGTCGGCACAGATACGCAGTATTTT. This encodes CASSTDRVGTDTQYF.

This clone was seen a handful of times. This rearrangement joins TRBV19 to TRBJ1-6, with D uncertain. The CDR3 runs 13 residues. Trimming shortened V by 4 bases and J by 7 bases, and 8 bases separated the two germline ends. CDR1 is LNHDA, CDR2 SQIVND, per germline (reference sequence). CDR3 bases: TGTGCCAGTAGTACCTCGGGGAATTCACCCCTCCACTTT. Protein product: CASSTSGNSPLHF.

The rearrangement links TRBV4-1 to TRBJ2-1; 10 nucleotides line up with TRBD1. This CDR3 region has 16 residues. V dropped 1 base and J dropped 8; count of bases not matched to a gene: 8. CDR1 MGHRA and CDR2 YSYEKL come from the germline V gene. CDR3 amino acids: CASSQVRDRGGYEQFF. The CDR3 DNA reads as TGCGCCAGCAGCCAAGTCCGGGACAGGGGTGGCTATGAGCAGTTCTTC.

DNA for the CDR3: TGTGCCAGCGGGGACAGGGAGAATGGCTACACCTTC. It is translated as CASGDRENGYTF. The chain combines TRBV6-5 with TRBJ1-2; 9 bases agree with TRBD1. The germline CDR1 and CDR2 sequences are MNHEY and SVGAGI. The CDR3 extends over 12 amino acids. V trimming: 8 bases; J trimming: 6 bases; junction bases outside the gene matches: 4.

CDR3 coding DNA: TGTGCCAGCAGTGGGACAGGTCTTGAAGCTTTCTTT. This gives the protein CASSGTGLEAFF. This chain uses TRBV6-2 or TRBV6-3 with TRBJ1-1, with 8 bases that match TRBD1. V gave up 5 bases and J gave up 7 bases; unmatched junction bases: 3. The germline CDR1 and CDR2 sequences are MNHEY and SVGEGT. The CDR3 length is 12 residues.